These T cell receptor beta chains were read from a single sample in a study of T-cell reconstitution after alpha-beta-depleted transplantation in children. MiXCR, run by TCRdb on the PCR reads, gives a single entry per CDR3 protein. This sample has around 480,000 distinct CDR3 sequences; approximately 32% occur once, and the top ten carry approximately 2.3%. Source: PBMCs from the stem cell graft donor, taken from the stem cell graft. The source is a human donor who donated a stem cell graft to a child with aplastic anemia. The CDR3 runs from the conserved cysteine through the conserved F or W. A D gene is named only where the DNA matches it firmly. Only some rows state a clone size, as once, few, many or a class for expanded clones.

d_gene | j_gene | len | v_gene | abundance | CDR3aa | CDR3nt
- | TRBJ2-3 | 15 | TRBV20-1 | few | CSAGPWDINTDTQYF | TGCAGTGCTGGGCCCTGGGACATTAACACAGATACGCAGTATTTT
- | TRBJ1-1 | 14 | TRBV5-1 | few | CASSLAREVTEAFF | TGCGCCAGCAGCTTGGCCAGGGAGGTCACTGAAGCTTTCTTT
- | TRBJ2-7 | 16 | TRBV4-2 | - | CASSQDSGRLGIEQYF | TGTGCCAGCAGCCAAGATTCGGGGAGATTAGGGATCGAGCAGTACTTC
- | TRBJ2-5 | 14 | TRBV7-8 | - | CASSLDSRRETQYF | TGTGCCAGCAGCTTAGATTCCAGGAGAGAGACCCAGTACTTC
- | TRBJ1-5 | 13 | TRBV7-9 | once | CASSLEGSQPQHF | TGTGCCAGCAGCTTAGAGGGGAGTCAGCCCCAGCATTTT
TRBD2 | TRBJ2-2 | 17 | TRBV4-1 | few | CASSQDPLAGNTGELFF | TGCGCCAGCAGCCAAGATCCGCTAGCGGGGAACACCGGGGAGCTGTTTTTT
TRBD2 | TRBJ2-1 | 17 | TRBV7-9 | - | CASSSSRASGSPNEQFF | TGTGCCAGCAGCTCCTCCCGTGCGAGCGGGAGTCCGAATGAGCAGTTCTTC
- | TRBJ2-5 | 13 | TRBV15 | - | CATSRQGRETQYF | TGTGCCACCAGCAGACAGGGAAGGGAGACCCAGTACTTC
TRBD2 | TRBJ2-4 | 17 | TRBV5-1 | - | CASSKWTSGSRGNIQYF | TGCGCCAGCAGCAAGTGGACTAGCGGGAGTAGGGGAAACATTCAGTACTTC
TRBD1 | TRBJ1-6 | 15 | TRBV4-3 | few | CASTRDRGPDSPLHF | TGCGCCAGCACCCGGGACAGGGGCCCGGATTCACCCCTCCACTTT
- | TRBJ2-1 | 12 | TRBV19 | - | CASSSISNEQFF | TGTGCCAGTAGTTCGATAAGCAATGAGCAGTTCTTC
- | TRBJ2-7 | 15 | TRBV18 | few | CASSPSDFLSYEQYF | TGTGCCAGCTCACCTTCTGACTTTCTGTCCTACGAGCAGTACTTC
- | TRBJ2-2 | 15 | TRBV9 | few | CASSALGTNTGELFF | TGTGCCAGCAGCGCCTTAGGCACGAACACCGGGGAGCTGTTTTTT
- | TRBJ2-3 | 14 | TRBV20-1 | many | CSAEPTGGTDTQYF | TGCAGTGCTGAACCAACGGGTGGCACAGATACGCAGTATTTT
TRBD1 | TRBJ1-2 | 13 | TRBV7-2 | once | CASSLPTGDGYTF | TGTGCCAGCAGCCTCCCGACAGGGGATGGCTACACCTTC
TRBD2 | TRBJ2-5 | 16 | TRBV6-1 | - | CASRGRTSGGQETQYF | TGTGCCAGCAGGGGGAGGACTAGCGGAGGCCAAGAGACCCAGTACTTC
TRBD1 | TRBJ2-6 | 18 | TRBV6-6 | few | CASSDRPGQGSGANVLTF | TGTGCCAGCAGTGATCGACCGGGACAGGGTTCTGGGGCCAACGTCCTGACTTTC
- | TRBJ1-5 | 14 | TRBV20-1 | many | CSASSGPRNQPQHF | TGCAGTGCTAGCTCCGGACCGCGCAATCAGCCCCAGCATTTT
- | TRBJ2-1 | 13 | TRBV9 | few | CASSARRLEEQFF | TGTGCCAGCAGCGCCAGACGACTAGAGGAGCAGTTCTTC
TRBD1 | TRBJ2-1 | 17 | TRBV7-2 | many | CASSTQTGPINYNEQFF | TGTGCCAGCAGCACTCAGACAGGGCCGATTAACTACAATGAGCAGTTCTTC
- | TRBJ2-5 | 16 | TRBV29-1 | few | CSVEGSSGRGTKTQYF | TGCAGCGTTGAAGGATCTAGCGGAAGAGGGACAAAGACCCAGTACTTC
- | TRBJ2-7 | 14 | TRBV5-6 | few | CASSLSARTYEQYF | TGTGCCAGCAGCTTAAGCGCTCGGACCTACGAGCAGTACTTC
TRBD2 | TRBJ2-2 | 15 | TRBV7-9 | few | CASSLGLAGAGELFF | TGTGCCAGCAGCTTAGGACTAGCGGGAGCCGGGGAGCTGTTTTTT
- | TRBJ2-2 | 14 | TRBV19 | - | CASSQGRNTGELFF | TGTGCCAGTAGTCAGGGGAGGAACACCGGGGAGCTGTTTTTT
- | TRBJ1-1 | 13 | TRBV7-6 | few | CASSPGVVTEAFF | TGTGCCAGCAGCCCCGGTGTAGTCACTGAAGCTTTCTTT
- | TRBJ2-3 | 13 | TRBV7-2 | - | CASSLDPTDTQYF | TGTGCCAGCAGCTTAGACCCCACAGATACGCAGTATTTT
TRBD2 | TRBJ2-3 | 18 | TRBV12-3/TRBV12-4 | - | CASSLGLAGGYSTDTQYF | TGTGCCAGCAGTTTAGGCCTAGCGGGAGGATATAGCACAGATACGCAGTATTTT
TRBD2 | TRBJ2-3 | 15 | TRBV27 | - | CASSLFAGDTDTQYF | TGTGCCAGCAGTTTATTCGCGGGGGACACAGATACGCAGTATTTT
- | TRBJ1-6 | 16 | TRBV27 | - | CASSLSTGSLSSPLHF | TGTGCCAGCAGTTTGTCGACAGGCTCTTTGTCTTCACCCCTCCACTTT
TRBD1 | TRBJ1-6 | 14 | TRBV13 | - | CASSLGTDNSPLHF | TGTGCCAGCAGCCTGGGGACAGATAATTCACCCCTCCACTTT
- | TRBJ2-1 | 16 | TRBV18 | - | CASSPKNTGSYNEQFF | TGTGCCAGCTCACCGAAAAACACAGGGTCTTACAATGAGCAGTTCTTC
TRBD2 | TRBJ2-1 | 15 | TRBV7-2 | - | CASSFTSGIDNEQFF | TGTGCCAGCAGCTTTACTAGCGGGATTGACAATGAGCAGTTCTTC
TRBD1 | TRBJ1-2 | 16 | TRBV6-2/TRBV6-3 | few | CASSYSSRTGADGYTF | TGTGCCAGCAGTTACTCATCGAGGACAGGCGCCGATGGCTACACCTTC
TRBD2 | TRBJ2-3 | 16 | TRBV7-2 | - | CASSYSGRALKDTQYF | TGTGCCAGCAGCTACAGCGGGAGGGCCCTTAAAGATACGCAGTATTTT
- | TRBJ1-1 | 15 | TRBV6-5 | - | CASSSPSGGETEAFF | TGTGCCAGCAGTTCCCCTTCGGGGGGAGAAACTGAAGCTTTCTTT
- | TRBJ1-1 | 14 | TRBV29-1 | few | CSALSDIRNTEAFF | TGCAGCGCCCTATCTGACATTCGGAACACTGAAGCTTTCTTT
- | TRBJ1-1 | 13 | TRBV12-3/TRBV12-4 | few | CASKGPGVTRAFF | TGTGCCAGCAAGGGTCCAGGGGTAACTCGGGCTTTCTTT
- | TRBJ2-3 | 12 | TRBV20-1 | - | CSARWGPDTQYF | TGCAGTGCTAGATGGGGCCCAGATACGCAGTATTTT
- | TRBJ2-1 | 17 | TRBV18 | many | CASSPRSRTQGWDEQFF | TGTGCCAGCTCACCAAGGTCGAGGACTCAGGGCTGGGATGAGCAGTTCTTC
- | TRBJ2-1 | 13 | TRBV5-1 | - | CASSTVGGHEQFF | TGCGCCAGCAGTACAGTAGGAGGCCATGAGCAGTTCTTC
- | TRBJ1-5 | 18 | TRBV28 | few | CASRRTGLISYSNQPQHF | TGTGCCAGCAGACGTACAGGTCTTATTTCCTATAGCAATCAGCCCCAGCATTTT